A selection of T cell receptor beta chains follows, all from one sample in a study of blood T cell repertoires in COVID-19. The table came from immunoSEQ multiplex PCR; TCRdb's copy has only in-frame clones and leaves some out. The sample lists 300,000 to 450,000 clones, around 87% occurring once. Source material: peripheral blood. The source of these receptors is a woman in her thirties with COVID-19, enrolled during active disease. CDR3s leave out the opening cysteine and the closing phenylalanine or tryptophan.

j_gene,v_gene,CDR3aa
TRBJ2-5,TRBV5-4,ASSLDGQRDREQQETQY
TRBJ1-4,TRBV3-1/TRBV3-2,ASSQDSGTLNEKLF
TRBJ2-6,TRBV4-1,ASSQDVGAGANVLT
TRBJ2-3,TRBV11-2,ASSLMRLGNTDTQY
TRBJ2-3,TRBV19,ASSRQGTTDTQY
TRBJ1-1,TRBV5-4,ASSLETGAEAF
TRBJ1-2,TRBV7-8,ASSLGGGNYGYT
TRBJ2-4,TRBV27,ASSPRQTLAKNIQY
TRBJ1-4,TRBV7-9,ASSGTGLPRESEKLF
TRBJ1-1,TRBV12-3/TRBV12-4,ASSRELYTEAF
TRBJ1-1,TRBV5-1,ASSLTGQGAMRSGTEAF
TRBJ2-3,TRBV7-2,ASSMTSGNTQY
TRBJ1-2,TRBV7-3,ASSLSPDRETYGYT
TRBJ1-6,TRBV7-2,ASSSYGQGNSPLH
TRBJ1-2,TRBV7-2,ASSFRTGGTNYGYT
TRBJ1-2,TRBV7-2,ASSVPGQIYGYT
TRBJ2-7,TRBV18,ASSPRVGESYEQY
TRBJ2-7,TRBV6-2/TRBV6-3,ASSYGGIYEQY
TRBJ2-7,TRBV2,ASGGNYEQY
TRBJ2-7,TRBV30,AWRQSREISYEQY
TRBJ2-5,TRBV4-2,ASSQDVRGETQY
TRBJ2-7,TRBV6-5,ASKGPDPPYEQY
TRBJ2-1,TRBV6-5,ASSRRDSLYNEQF
TRBJ1-2,TRBV7-2,ASSPRSNYGYT
TRBJ2-5,TRBV4-1,ASSLGTQETQY
TRBJ1-2,TRBV2,ASIPGRGDGYT
TRBJ1-5,TRBV11-2,ASSLDRAGQPQH
TRBJ2-5,TRBV2,ASKRGNVETQY
TRBJ2-3,TRBV12-3/TRBV12-4,ASTRGYTDTQY
TRBJ1-1,TRBV2,ASSGTLKTEAF
TRBJ2-1,TRBV4-1,ASSQDGSPNEQF
TRBJ2-5,TRBV11-3,ASSPTSGRGETQY